What follows are 14 T cell receptor beta chains derived from one specimen sequenced in a study of cytomegalovirus exposure and HLA in healthy donors. 60 Vbeta and 13 Jbeta primers were used in PCR. Only in-frame clones appear in the TCRdb table, and some are missing; sequencing was by immunoSEQ multiplex PCR. The table for this sample gives roughly 80,000 clones. Sequenced: PBMCs. The receptors derive from a girl aged 5-17 years in good health and CMV-seropositive.

The CDR3 nucleotides are TGCGCCAGCAGCTTGTTCCAGGGTAGTTGGCCCCAGTACTTC. Translating it yields CASSLFQGSWPQYF. This chain links TRBV5-1 with TRBJ2-5; possible D gene TRBD1, 5 bases. Between the trimmed V and J ends, which lost 1 base and 9 bases, there was a span of 16 bases. The CDR3 runs 14 residues. Germline CDR1 reads SGHRS; CDR2 reads YFSETQ.

Worth noting for this clone: An end of the junction does not agree with germline; a read error may underlie this. This chain links TRBV5-6 with TRBJ2-4; the match to TRBD1 covers 7 bases. The CDR3 is 11 residues long. Germline V gene data show CDR1 as SGHDT and CDR2 as YYEEEE. The CDR3 DNA reads TGTGCCAGAAGCTTGGGTGACAGGGAGCACTTC. Encoded protein: CARSLGDREHF.

The chain couples TRBV4-1 to TRBJ1-1, with unresolved D. V was cut by 1 base and J by 6 bases, with 9 bases left in between. Germline loops: CDR1 MGHRA, CDR2 YSYEKL. The CDR3 is made up of 13 amino acids. Here the CDR3 reads CASSQVNMAEAFF. DNA for the CDR3: TGCGCCAGCAGCCAAGTAAACATGGCTGAAGCTTTCTTT.

The chain is built from TRBV29-1 and TRBJ2-7, with D tentatively TRBD2 (6 bases). Germline V lookup: CDR1 SQVTM, CDR2 ANQGSEA. The CDR3 contains 12 residues. V was cut by 7 bases and J by 3 bases, with 13 bases left in between. The CDR3 DNA reads as TGCAGCGGGGGGGACGCCCACTACGAGCAGTACTTC. As protein: CSGGDAHYEQYF.

The chain joins TRBV4-1 to TRBJ2-2; 7 positions agree with TRBD2. With 1 base clipped from V and 4 bases from J, the junction kept 9 bases outside the gene matches. The CDR3 consists of 17 residues. Germline loops: CDR1 MGHRA, CDR2 YSYEKL. The CDR3 nucleotides are TGCGCCAGCAGCCAAGTGGGCGGGGGACTCCTCACCGGGGAGCTGTTTTTT. It codes for CASSQVGGGLLTGELFF.

With respect to this clone: One end of the junction does not line up with germline, which may come from a read error. This chain uses TRBV7-9 with TRBJ1-2; the D gene is possibly TRBD1 (6 bases). This CDR3 spans 12 amino acids. In germline, CDR1 is SEHNR, CDR2 FQNEAQ (reference sequence). The CDR3 nucleotides are TGCTCTGGGACACCAGATTCATATGGCTACACCTTC. As protein: CSGTPDSYGYTF.

The rearrangement uses TRBV7-2 and TRBJ2-1; 10 bases line up with TRBD2. Germline V gene lookup returns CDR1 SGHTA and CDR2 FQGNSA. Trimming removed 5 bases from V and 8 bases from J; junction bases left unmatched: 9. The CDR3 extends over 15 amino acids. The CDR3 DNA follows: TGTGCCAGCAGCAAGGGACTAGCGCGGCGCGATGAGCAGTTCTTC. Amino acid sequence: CASSKGLARRDEQFF.

This sequence joins TRBV30 and TRBJ2-7; tentatively, D is TRBD2 (6 bases). This CDR3 has 13 amino acids. The V end was cut by 5 bases, the J end by 6 bases, with 17 bases between. Germline assignment: CDR1 GTSNPN and CDR2 SVGIG (reference sequence). The chain's CDR3 is CAWDALGGSEQYV. CDR3 bases: TGTGCCTGGGATGCGCTGGGGGGTTCCGAGCAGTACGTC.

V usage is TRBV9 and J usage is TRBJ1-3; no definite D call. The CDR3 totals 14 residues. The germline V and J ends were trimmed by 3 bases and 0 bases, with 7 bases remaining between them. Germline V lookup: CDR1 SGDLS, CDR2 YYNGEE. The CDR3 loop is CASSAASSGNTIYF. The CDR3 nucleotides read TGTGCCAGCAGCGCCGCTAGCTCTGGAAACACCATATATTTT. Supplemented by reference TRBV9 and TRBJ1-3, the full variable domain reads DSGVTQTPKHLITATGQRVTLRCSPRSGDLSVYWYQQSLDQGLQFLIQYYNGEERAKGNILERFSAQQFPDLHSELNLSSLELGDSALYFCASSAASSGNTIYFGEGSWLTVV.

The chain uses TRBV11-2 and TRBJ2-5; 8 bases are shared with TRBD1. V shed 5 bases and J 6 bases; nucleotides not matched to a gene: 5. Germline CDR1 and CDR2: SGHAT and FQNNGV. The CDR3 consists of 13 residues. The CDR3 nucleotides read TGTGCCAGCAGCCTAACAGGGGGACAGACCCAGTACTTC. Its translation: CASSLTGGQTQYF.

V usage is TRBV9 and J usage is TRBJ2-3; 7 bases map to TRBD1. CDR1 and CDR2 from the germline V gene are SGDLS and YYNGEE. V lost 3 bases to trimming and J lost 6 bases; unmatched junction nucleotides: 10. This CDR3 region has 15 residues. CDR3 protein: CASSGGQAPTDTQYF. The CDR3 nucleotides are TGTGCCAGCAGCGGAGGACAGGCCCCCACGGATACGCAGTATTTT. Drawing the rest from reference TRBV9 and TRBJ2-3, the complete variable domain is DSGVTQTPKHLITATGQRVTLRCSPRSGDLSVYWYQQSLDQGLQFLIQYYNGEERAKGNILERFSAQQFPDLHSELNLSSLELGDSALYFCASSGGQAPTDTQYFGPGTRLTVL.

The chain links TRBV2 to TRBJ1-1, with 9 bases aligning to TRBD1. V shed 7 bases, J shed 4 bases, and the junction held 10 bases outside the gene matches. Germline V lookup: CDR1 SNHLY, CDR2 FYNNEI. This CDR3 has 15 residues. The CDR3: CASTLGTGKGTEAFF. The CDR3 bases are TGTGCCAGCACCCTAGGGACAGGGAAGGGCACTGAAGCTTTCTTT.

The V and J genes are TRBV19 and TRBJ1-5; 9 positions agree with TRBD1. The CDR3 extends over 18 amino acids. The V and J ends lost 6 bases and 0 bases, in that order; junction bases with no gene match: 12. Per germline, CDR1 LNHDA and CDR2 SQIVND (reference sequence). CDR3 sequence (DNA): TGTGCCAGTAGCCTCCCGGGACAGGGATTTTATAGCAATCAGCCCCAGCATTTT. Its translation is CASSLPGQGFYSNQPQHF.

The J gene is TRBJ2-5, the V gene TRBV9; 8 nucleotides match TRBD2. CDR3 size: 16 residues. Trimming removed 3 bases from V and 0 bases from J; junction bases left unmatched: 7. Germline V lookup: CDR1 SGDLS, CDR2 YYNGEE. CDR3 sequence (DNA): TGTGCCAGCAGCGGTAGGGAACTAGCGGACCAAGAGACCCAGTACTTC. It specifies CASSGRELADQETQYF.